The 8 T cell receptor beta chains in this list originate from one sample, sequenced in a study of blood T cells in healthy people across ages. It was with a sample-barcoded 5' primer and a J-beta primer mix that a second PCR of roughly 7 to 12 cycles was run. One entry per CDR3 protein results from TCRdb running MiXCR on the 5' RACE reads. The profile shows approximately 1.5 million distinct CDR3 sequences, almost 35% of them singletons. Sequenced: blood. The receptors derive from a woman aged 25 to 39 in good health.

This clonotype was seen only a few times. V gene TRBV7-3 combines with J gene TRBJ1-2; no clear D. The CDR3 spans 12 residues. Trimming pared 4 bases from V and 5 bases from J, leaving 8 bases between. Germline V lookup: CDR1 SGHTA, CDR2 FQGTGA. Here the CDR3 reads CASSSEGYGYTF. CDR3 in DNA: TGTGCCAGCAGCTCCGAAGGATATGGCTACACCTTC.

This clonotype was counted many times. J is TRBJ2-4 and V is TRBV7-2; no firm D call. Trimming left V 5 bases short and J 13 bases short, with 12 bases between. The germline V gene has CDR1 SGHTA and CDR2 FQGNSA. The CDR3 is 11 residues long. This CDR3 is CASSPLAEQYF. The CDR3 coding sequence is TGTGCCAGCAGCCCCCTCGCGGAGCAGTACTTC. The variable domain in full, completed from reference TRBV7-2 and TRBJ2-4, reads GAGVSQSPSNKVTEKGKDVELRCDPISGHTALYWYRQSLGQGLEFLIYFQGNSAPDKSGLPSDRFSAERTGGSVSTLTIQRTQQEDSAVYLCASSPLAEQYFGAGTRLSVL.

This clonotype has at least ten counts. CDR3 region: CAAARQGASYEQYF. CDR3 nucleotides: TGTGCCGCTGCAAGGCAGGGAGCCTCCTACGAGCAGTACTTC. The V gene is TRBV10-3, the J gene TRBJ2-7; D tentatively fits TRBD1 or TRBD2 (5 bases each). This CDR3 is built from 14 residues. Germline assignment: CDR1 ENHRY and CDR2 SYGVKD. V dropped 11 bases and J dropped 0 bases, with 17 bases sitting between them.

This chain connects TRBV5-1 to TRBJ2-4, with 11 bases lining up with TRBD2. Matching the DNA end better, TRBJ2-7 makes the J call doubtful. Germline assignment: CDR1 SGHRS and CDR2 YFSETQ. The CDR3 sequence is 16 residues long. This CDR3 reads CASSSALAGGLYEQYF. The CDR3 DNA reads as TGCGCCAGCAGCTCAGCTCTAGCGGGGGGTTTATACGAGCAGTACTTC.

This clonotype was detected only a few times. The V call is TRBV12-3 or TRBV12-4, the J call TRBJ2-7; 8 bases are a match to TRBD1. V shed 7 bases and J 2 bases; nucleotides not matched to a gene: 7. The CDR3 has 14 residues. The CDR3 sequence: CASTPRTGPYEQYF. As DNA, the CDR3 is TGTGCCAGCACCCCGAGGACAGGGCCCTACGAGCAGTACTTC.

In its sample, this clonotype was seen a few times. The J gene is TRBJ1-5, the V gene TRBV6-5, with TRBD1 matching over 7 bases. V lost 2 bases, J lost 6 bases, and 4 bases stayed unmatched. This CDR3 region has 14 residues. Germline assignment: CDR1 MNHEY and CDR2 SVGAGI. The CDR3 is CASSYGAGGQPQHF. CDR3 DNA sequence: TGTGCCAGCAGTTACGGTGCAGGGGGTCAGCCCCAGCATTTT.

About this clonotype itself: A read error may explain this, as a much larger clone is one base away. V gene TRBV29-1 combines with J gene TRBJ2-5; D remains unclear. The CDR3 loop spans 13 amino acids. Deletions cut 4 bases from V and 5 bases from J, with 14 bases between. The germline V gene has CDR1 SQVTM and CDR2 ANQGSEA. CDR3 in DNA: TGCAGCGTTGGAGCGACCCCCCAGGAGACCCAGTACTTC. Amino acid sequence: CSVGATPQETQYF. Supplemented by reference TRBV29-1 and TRBJ2-5, the full variable domain reads SAVISQKPSRDICQRGTSLTIQCQVDSQVTMMFWYRQQPGQSLTLIATANQGSEATYESGFVIDKFPISRPNLTFSTLTVSNMSPEDSSIYLCSVGATPQETQYFGPGTRLLVL.

This clonotype was counted many times. V is TRBV10-2 and J is TRBJ2-7; D is undetermined. Trimming cost V 7 bases and J 0 bases, with 19 bases left between them. The length of the CDR3 is 16 residues. CDR1 and CDR2 from the germline V gene are WSHSY and SAAADI. The DNA for the CDR3 is TGCGCCAGCACGGGTGGTGGTGTTTCGAGCTCCTACGAGCAGTACTTC. Its translation is CASTGGGVSSSYEQYF.